Presented here are 13 T cell receptor beta chains from one specimen sequenced in a study of cytomegalovirus exposure and HLA in healthy donors. The PCR used 60 Vbeta and 13 Jbeta primers. Sequencing used immunoSEQ multiplex PCR; TCRdb keeps in-frame clones, though not all of them. The sample records more than 150,000 clones, over 75% being singletons. The sequenced sample consisted of PBMCs. Receptors originate from a man aged 45-60 years in good health and CMV-seropositive.

The chain has TRBV16 and TRBJ1-1; the D gene is possibly TRBD1 (6 bases). Trimming removed 2 bases from V and 5 bases from J, with 12 bases in between. Per the germline V gene, CDR1 is KGHSY and CDR2 is FQNENV. The CDR3 consists of 14 residues. The CDR3 DNA follows: TGTGCCAGCAGCCAAGGGCAGGGGCATACTGAAGCTTTCTTT. Translating gives CASSQGQGHTEAFF. The whole variable domain, remainder taken from reference TRBV16 and TRBJ1-1, is GEEVAQTPKHLVRGEGQKAKLYCAPIKGHSYVFWYQQVLKNEFKFLISFQNENVFDETGMPKERFSAKCLPNSPCSLEIQATKLEDSAVYFCASSQGQGHTEAFFGQGTRLTVV.

The rearrangement joins TRBV7-2 to TRBJ2-6, with D perhaps TRBD2 (5 bases). Per the germline V gene, CDR1 is SGHTA and CDR2 is FQGNSA. CDR3 length: 19 residues. The V end was cut by 2 bases, the J end by 0 bases, with 17 bases between. DNA for the CDR3: TGTGCCAGCAGCTTAAGTTACGGAGGAGCCTTCTCTGGGGCCAACGTCCTGACTTTC. Its translation: CASSLSYGGAFSGANVLTF.

This clone appeared a few times. The J gene is TRBJ1-4, the V gene TRBV5-1, with D perhaps matching TRBD1 (6 bases). The CDR3 runs 14 residues. The V and J ends lost 2 bases and 8 bases respectively, with 13 bases between them. From germline, CDR1 is SGHRS and CDR2 YFSETQ. CDR3 bases: TGCGCCAGCAGCTTCGGGGGGCGCGAGGAAAAACTGTTTTTT. Encoded protein: CASSFGGREEKLFF.

The gene calls are TRBV7-8 and TRBJ2-4; 14 nucleotides match TRBD2. The V gene end was trimmed by 1 base and the J gene end by 6 bases; junction bases not matched to a gene: 5. The CDR3 extends over 17 amino acids. Germline V CDR1 and CDR2: SGHVS, FQNEAQ. In DNA form, the CDR3 reads TGTGCCAGCAGCTTAGGCGGGACTAGCGGGAGTGGAAACATTCAGTACTTC. Translating gives CASSLGGTSGSGNIQYF.

This chain connects TRBV6-1 to TRBJ1-4; D not resolved. Trimming stripped 4 bases from V and 11 bases from J, with 14 bases between. CDR1 MNHNS and CDR2 SASEGT come from the germline V gene. The CDR3 covers 13 residues. The CDR3 region is CASSARERTKLFF. The CDR3 coding sequence is TGTGCCAGCAGTGCGAGGGAAAGGACTAAACTGTTTTTT.

This clone was counted once. This sequence joins TRBV5-4 and TRBJ2-7; 7 positions match TRBD2. Germline CDR1 reads SGHNT; CDR2 reads YYREEE (reference sequence). The junction had 11 bases not matched to a gene; V was cut back by 7 bases and J by 4 bases. The CDR3 has 14 residues. The DNA of the CDR3 is TGTGCCAGCTCGACCGGGACTAAGTATTACGAGCAGTACTTC. Amino acid sequence: CASSTGTKYYEQYF.

This clone was seen only once. The gene calls are TRBV6-5 and TRBJ1-1; no clear D gene. Germline V gene sequence: CDR1 MNHEY, CDR2 SVGAGI. With 4 bases removed from V and 4 bases from J, the gap between germline ends came to 13 bases. The CDR3 spans 14 residues. The CDR3 nucleotides read TGTGCCAGCAGTTGGTCCCGATGGGCCACTGAAGCTTTCTTT. This codes for CASSWSRWATEAFF.

The chain joins TRBV2 to TRBJ1-1, with D perhaps matching TRBD1 (6 bases). Germline V CDR1 and CDR2: SNHLY, FYNNEI. Trimming shortened V by 6 bases and J by 11 bases, and 19 bases separated the two germline ends. This CDR3 comprises 13 residues. The DNA for the CDR3 is TGTGCCAGCAGAGCCCCATCGGGACATTCGGCTTTCTTT. Translated, it gives CASRAPSGHSAFF.

V and J are TRBV6-5 and TRBJ2-5; a weak D match, TRBD2 (5 bases). Germline V gene data show CDR1 as MNHEY and CDR2 as SVGAGI. Trimming shortened V by 10 bases and J by 5 bases, and 8 bases separated the two germline ends. The CDR3 is 10 residues long. CDR3 sequence reads: CAITGETQYF. Here the CDR3 DNA reads TGTGCCATCACGGGGGAGACCCAGTACTTC.

CDR3 sequence: CATSRDVGRETQYF. In DNA form, the CDR3 reads TGTGCCACCAGCAGGGATGTCGGGAGGGAGACCCAGTACTTC. The V call is TRBV15, the J call TRBJ2-5; 7 bases are a match to TRBD2. Germline V gives CDR1 LNHNV, CDR2 YYDKDF (reference sequence). Germline trimming cut 3 bases from V and 5 bases from J; bases unmatched to any gene: 6. The CDR3 is 14 residues long.

This clone was seen a single time. In nucleotides, the CDR3 is TGCGCCAGCAGCCCCGGACAGACGAACACTGAAGCTTTCTTT. It is translated as CASSPGQTNTEAFF. The chain combines TRBV5-1 with TRBJ1-1, with D possibly TRBD1 on 6 matching bases. Trimming stripped 4 bases from V and 1 base from J, with 11 bases between. CDR1 and CDR2 (germline): SGHRS, YFSETQ. This CDR3 has 14 amino acids.

The chain recombines TRBV4-3 with TRBJ2-1; 7 bases map to TRBD2. V lost 4 bases to trimming and J lost 2 bases; unmatched junction nucleotides: 5. The V gene's germline CDR1 is LGHNA and CDR2 YSLEER. This CDR3 has 15 amino acids. Here the CDR3 reads CASSPLAAPYNEQFF. The CDR3 nucleotides are TGCGCCAGCAGCCCGCTAGCGGCCCCCTACAATGAGCAGTTCTTC.

Details on this clone: Other DNA variants within this sample encode the same CDR3. The rearrangement joins TRBV18 to TRBJ1-1, with 7 bases that match TRBD1. This CDR3 contains 14 residues. The V segment lost 2 bases and the J segment 1 base; nucleotides outside the gene matches: 1. In germline, CDR1 is KGHSH, CDR2 LQKENI. The CDR3, as DNA: TGTGCCAGCTCACCAACAGGGGCGAACACTGAAGCTTTCTTT. As protein: CASSPTGANTEAFF.